The clone carrying this TCR beta chain was counted between two and nine times. The antigen remains undetermined. These data come from a study of CD8 T cells in ankylosing spondylitis. Per germline, CDR1 DFQATT and CDR2 SNEGSKA (reference sequence). Trimming removed 3 bases from V and 3 bases from J; junction bases left unmatched: 10. The CDR3 extends over 16 amino acids. Quantitative molecular-barcoded 5'-RACE generated the TCR beta libraries. TCRdb re-called the 5' RACE reads with MiXCR, one entry per CDR3 protein. The table records hundreds of thousands of distinct CDR3 sequences, about an eighth of them present only once. Findings of the study overall: Earlier work had already found some motif variants in reactive arthritis synovial fluid and blood. According to the report, clones linked to the disease were significantly enriched in matched synovial fluid samples taken from ankylosing spondylitis patients. The study identified a TCR beta motif of several highly homologous variants that appeared characteristic of ankylosing spondylitis blood.

The sample taken for sequencing was blood, either unsorted or a sorted T cell fraction (not recorded which). This sequence originates from a male donor with ankylosing spondylitis. V gene TRBV20-1 combines with J gene TRBJ2-5; 10 bases align to TRBD2. In DNA, the CDR3 is TGCAGTGCTAGCAATATAGGAGGACTAGCGGAAGAGACCCAGTACTTC. The encoded protein is CSASNIGGLAEETQYF.